The T cell receptor beta chain under discussion was sequenced for a study of blood T cells in healthy people across ages. With regard to this clonotype: Its antigen is undetermined.

For the second PCR, which ran for about 6 to 11 cycles, a sample-barcoded 5' primer and a J-beta primer mix were used. The template-switch adaptor was a 5' adaptor with 12 random nucleotides. It tagged each cDNA molecule. TCRdb reprocessed the 5' RACE reads via MiXCR and lists one record per CDR3 protein. The sample yields 1.4 million to 1.5 million distinct CDR3 sequences, about 40% seen once. The extraction recovered at least 6 micrograms of total RNA per sample. Unmatched junction bases numbered 5, after V lost 5 bases and J lost 3 bases. The CDR3 has 15 residues. Notes on the study in general: Diversity was higher, and naive CD4+ cells more numerous, in long-lived donors than in aged donors. With donor CMV status unknown, expanded clonotype changes were possibly confounded.

Material: blood. The rearrangement uses TRBV12-3 or TRBV12-4 and TRBJ2-3, with 10 bases aligning to TRBD2. This receptor was identified in a woman younger than 30 in good health. Written as DNA, the CDR3 is TGTGCCAGCAGTGTCTGGGGACTAGCGACAGATACGCAGTATTTT. This sequence encodes CASSVWGLATDTQYF.